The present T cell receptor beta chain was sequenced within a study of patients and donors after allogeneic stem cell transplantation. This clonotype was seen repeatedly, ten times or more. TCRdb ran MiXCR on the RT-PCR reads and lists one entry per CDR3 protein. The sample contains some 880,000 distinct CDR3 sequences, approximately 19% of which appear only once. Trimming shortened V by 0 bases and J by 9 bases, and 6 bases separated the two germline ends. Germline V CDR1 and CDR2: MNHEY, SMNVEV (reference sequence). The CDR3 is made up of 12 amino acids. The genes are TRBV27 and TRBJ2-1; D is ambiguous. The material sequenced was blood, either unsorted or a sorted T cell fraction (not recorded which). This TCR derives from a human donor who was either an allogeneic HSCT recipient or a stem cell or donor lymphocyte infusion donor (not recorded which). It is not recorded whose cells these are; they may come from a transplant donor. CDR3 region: CASSLSGREQFF. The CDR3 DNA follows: TGTGCCAGCAGTTTATCCGGCCGTGAGCAGTTCTTC.